This TCR beta chain was documented in a study of blood T cell repertoires in COVID-19. Assay: immunoSEQ multiplex PCR; the TCRdb copy retains only in-frame clones and omits some. The sample lists some 280,000 clones; 70% to 90% were seen once. The CDR3 has 19 amino acids. The J segment lost 1 base and the V segment lost 0 bases, leaving 14 bases of the junction unmatched. Germline V gene lookup returns CDR1 LNHNV and CDR2 YYDKDF (reference sequence). The sequencing sample was made of peripheral blood. This TCR came from a woman aged 45 to 65 with active or convalescent COVID-19. The V gene is TRBV15, the J gene TRBJ1-2, with 7 bases that match TRBD1. DNA of the CDR3: TGTGCCACCAGCAGAGACCCCGGGACAGCCTTTGTTTTTAACTATGGCTACACCTTC. This translates into CATSRDPGTAFVFNYGYTF.